This T cell receptor (beta chain) stems from a study of shared clonotypes between healthy human individuals. On the study more broadly: Donors consisted of two women and three men between 18 and 49. Donors had three CD4 naive, three CD4 memory, two CD8 naive and one CD8 memory plate apiece.

Study conclusions and caveats: Naive CD4 clonotypes were shared across several donors at roughly 5.3%.

Note on this clone: Its specificity is unknown.

Germline V lookup: CDR1 SQVTM, CDR2 ANQGSEA. The CDR3 extends over 13 amino acids. J gave up 8 bases and V 5 bases, and 7 bases lay outside the gene matches. Generated by immunoSEQ multiplex PCR, the TCRdb table keeps only in-frame clones and is missing some. The sample lists fewer than 1 million clones, 90% to 97% occurring once. Positive CCR7 selection of CD45RO-negative cells yielded the naive CD8 cells, and terminally differentiated effector memory CD45RA+ cells were excluded. Input material: naive CD8+ T cells sorted from blood. The clonotype comes from a man aged 25-45 years in good health. The chain combines TRBV29-1 with TRBJ2-1; TRBD2 aligns across 9 bases. The CDR3 coding sequence is TGCAGCGTTCATCCAAGCGGGAGGCATGAGCAGTTCTTC. It yields the protein CSVHPSGRHEQFF.